This TCR beta chain was recovered during a study of T cell changes during pregnancy in multiple sclerosis. This table comes from immunoSEQ multiplex PCR, and its TCRdb copy is limited to in-frame clones, with some not included. This table holds tens of thousands of clones, 92% found once. The receptor was derived from a female donor with multiple sclerosis, enrolled in a pregnancy study. Sequences were derived from peripheral blood, sampled before pregnancy.

The CDR3 DNA reads TGTGCCAGTAGTATCAGTTTCTCCGGGACAGGGGCCCACGAGCAGTACTTC. It yields the protein CASSISFSGTGAHEQYF. The chain recombines TRBV19 with TRBJ2-7, with TRBD1 identical over 10 bases. Germline lookup yields CDR1 LNHDA and CDR2 SQIVND (reference sequence). There are 17 residues in the CDR3. Trimming removed 3 bases from V and 5 bases from J; junction bases left unmatched: 13. The whole variable domain, remainder taken from reference TRBV19 and TRBJ2-7, is DGGITQSPKYLFRKEGQNVTLSCEQNLNHDAMYWYRQDPGQGLRLIYYSQIVNDFQKGDIAEGYSVSREKKESFPLTVTSAQKNPTAFYLCASSISFSGTGAHEQYFGPGTRLTVT.